This T cell receptor (beta chain) appears in the sequencing data of a study of beta chain features in type 1 diabetes. In the study overall: Sorted cell examination encompassed 100,000,000 or so cells across all samples.

V was pared by 4 bases and J by 2 bases, with 7 bases of the junction left unmatched. This CDR3 is 16 amino acids long. Germline values: CDR1 LNHNV, CDR2 YYDKDF (reference sequence). Of the isolated RNA, all was reverse transcribed, and so the sequenced material was expressed TCRB transcripts. Mean read depth for naive, central memory and regulatory T cell samples was around 3.8 million reads. Only in-frame clones appear in the TCRdb table, and some are missing; sequencing was by immunoSEQ multiplex PCR. The data contain 300,000 to 350,000 clones, around 15% of them singletons. Study-wide results and limits: PCR might pick shorter templates more often, in the same way for patients and controls.

Of note for this clone: Its specificity is unknown.

Sequencing was done on a sample of central memory CD4+ T cells from blood. This clonotype was sampled from a man aged 25 to 40 in good health. The chain recombines TRBV15 with TRBJ2-3; 9 nucleotides match TRBD2. The CDR3 DNA reads as TGTGCCACCAGCATTCTACTAGCGGGTCCCACAGATACGCAGTATTTT. It specifies CATSILLAGPTDTQYF.